These 26 T cell receptor beta chains were all obtained from the same sample, sequenced in a study of cytomegalovirus exposure and HLA in healthy donors. Vbeta (60) and Jbeta (13) primers were used in the PCR. Measured with immunoSEQ multiplex PCR; TCRdb has only the in-frame clones, and not every one. The data show 100,000 or so clones, with around 81% seen just once and 4.5% to 5.5% held by the top ten. Sequences were obtained from PBMCs. The receptors originated from a man in his forties or fifties in good health and CMV-seropositive.

This rearrangement joins TRBV27 to TRBJ2-1; 7 nucleotides agree with TRBD2. CDR3 size: 12 residues. In germline, CDR1 is MNHEY, CDR2 SMNVEV (reference sequence). J gave up 13 bases and V 6 bases, and 9 bases lay outside the gene matches. CDR3 residues: CASRATRGVQFF. CDR3 coding DNA: TGTGCCAGCAGGGCGACCCGGGGGGTCCAGTTCTTC.

This sequence joins TRBV11-2 and TRBJ1-1, with 7 bases identical to TRBD1. CDR1 SGHAT and CDR2 FQNNGV come from the germline V gene. This CDR3 spans 14 amino acids. Unmatched junction bases numbered 5, after V lost 6 bases and J lost 1 base. As DNA, the CDR3 is TGTGCCAGCAGACCCTCAGGGGGGAACACTGAAGCTTTCTTT. Amino acids: CASRPSGGNTEAFF.

The chain is built from TRBV6-1 and TRBJ2-5, with 7 bases fitting TRBD1. Germline V gene lookup returns CDR1 MNHNS and CDR2 SASEGT. Trimming at V came to 7 bases and at J to 2 bases, leaving 4 bases not matched to a gene. This CDR3 comprises 13 residues. The CDR3, as DNA: TGTGCCAGCACCAAGGACAGGCAAGAGACCCAGTACTTC. This codes for CASTKDRQETQYF.

The sample holds a few counts of this clone. This rearrangement joins TRBV5-6 to TRBJ1-2; D might be TRBD1 (6 bases). This CDR3 has 15 amino acids. Germline lookup yields CDR1 SGHDT and CDR2 YYEEEE. V shed 0 bases and J shed 5 bases, with 14 bases lying between them. CDR3: CASSLGNQGKYGYTF. CDR3 in DNA: TGTGCCAGCAGCTTGGGGAATCAGGGGAAGTATGGCTACACCTTC.

The gene calls are TRBV9 and TRBJ1-3; no clear D. The CDR3 totals 12 residues. V was clipped by 4 bases and J by 4 bases, with 6 bases between them. Germline CDR1 reads SGDLS; CDR2 reads YYNGEE. The CDR3 DNA is TGTGCCAGCAGCCCGGGGGGAAACACCATATATTTT. As protein: CASSPGGNTIYF.

The genes are TRBV7-9 and TRBJ2-2; 12 nucleotides agree with TRBD2. Per germline, CDR1 SEHNR and CDR2 FQNEAQ (reference sequence). This CDR3 contains 15 residues. Trimming at V came to 3 bases and at J to 6 bases, leaving 2 bases not matched to a gene. This chain's CDR3 is CASSFPSGGAGELFF. In nucleotides, the CDR3 is TGTGCCAGCAGCTTTCCTAGCGGGGGGGCCGGGGAGCTGTTTTTT.

V is TRBV5-8 and J is TRBJ2-1; 8 bases map to TRBD2. In germline, CDR1 is SGHTS, CDR2 YDEGEE. The CDR3 consists of 15 residues. Trimming removed 3 bases from V and 5 bases from J; junction bases left unmatched: 7. DNA for the CDR3: TGTGCCAGCAGCTCAACTAGCGGCTATGACAATGAGCAGTTCTTC. This gives the protein CASSSTSGYDNEQFF. Based on the CDR3 plus reference TRBV5-8 and TRBJ2-1, the full variable domain is EAGVTQSPTHLIKTRGQQATLRCSPISGHTSVYWYQQALGLGLQFLLWYDEGEERNRGNFPPRFSGRQFPNYSSELNVNALELEDSALYLCASSSTSGYDNEQFFGPGTRLTVL.

The chain has TRBV6-1 and TRBJ2-5, with TRBD2 identical over 9 bases. The V segment lost 8 bases and the J segment 5 bases; nucleotides outside the gene matches: 6. CDR1 and CDR2 (germline): MNHNS, SASEGT. The CDR3 covers 13 residues. CDR3 DNA sequence: TGTGCCAGCTTGGCTAGCGGGACTGAGACCCAGTACTTC. Protein: CASLASGTETQYF.

The chain uses TRBV28 and TRBJ2-7; 11 bases match TRBD2. The ends lost 5 bases at V and 2 bases at J; junction bases unmatched: 8. Looked up from germline, CDR1 is MDHEN and CDR2 is SYDVKM. CDR3 size: 16 residues. CDR3 bases: TGTGCCAGCAGTGAGATGACTAGCGGGACACCCTACGAGCAGTACTTC. Amino acid sequence: CASSEMTSGTPYEQYF.

DNA for the CDR3: TGTGCCAGCAGCTTAGGCAGGGGCTCCAATGAAGCTTTCTTT. Protein product: CASSLGRGSNEAFF. The chain recombines TRBV5-4 with TRBJ1-1; tentative D call: TRBD1 (6 bases). CDR3 length: 14 residues. The ends were cut back, 2 bases at V and 7 bases at J, with 15 bases in the middle. CDR1 is SGHNT and CDR2 is YYREEE in the germline V gene (reference sequence).

In the case of this clone: Other DNA sequences in the sample encode the same CDR3. The rearrangement links TRBV27 to TRBJ1-2; TRBD1 aligns across 8 bases. V shed 6 bases and J 4 bases; nucleotides not matched to a gene: 7. The CDR3 is made up of 14 amino acids. Germline CDR1 reads MNHEY; CDR2 reads SMNVEV (reference sequence). The CDR3 coding sequence is TGTGCCAGCAGCAGACAGGGGTGGGCCTATGGCTACACCTTC. Translation: CASSRQGWAYGYTF.

The genes are TRBV6-1 and TRBJ1-2, with 8 bases identical to TRBD1. Germline V gene lookup returns CDR1 MNHNS and CDR2 SASEGT. This CDR3 comprises 15 residues. Trimming took 4 bases from V and 4 from J; bases not matched to a gene: 8. The CDR3 protein is CASSAQGQVTYGYTF. CDR3 coding DNA: TGTGCCAGCAGTGCCCAGGGACAGGTAACCTATGGCTACACCTTC.

In regard to this clone: The junction and the germline gene differ at one end; a read error may be behind it. This chain connects TRBV5-4 to TRBJ1-2; tentatively, D is TRBD1 (6 bases). The CDR3 has 14 residues. Germline V gives CDR1 SGHNT, CDR2 YYREEE (reference sequence). CDR3 DNA sequence: TGTGCTAGCAGCTTGGCCACAGGGACTAGCGGCTACACCTTC. Protein: CASSLATGTSGYTF.

This chain links TRBV6-5 with TRBJ1-3; weak D call: TRBD1 (5 bases). Trimming left V 2 bases short and J 0 bases short, with 11 bases between. Germline V gene sequence: CDR1 MNHEY, CDR2 SVGAGI. The CDR3 is 16 amino acids. The CDR3 nucleotides are TGTGCCAGCAGTTACGACAGCCAGCTCTCTGGAAACACCATATATTTT. Its protein product is CASSYDSQLSGNTIYF.

The gene calls are TRBV30 and TRBJ2-7; D is possibly TRBD2 (6 bases). CDR1 is GTSNPN and CDR2 is SVGIG in the germline V gene (reference sequence). With 0 bases removed from V and 1 base from J, the gap between germline ends came to 16 bases. This CDR3 is 16 amino acids long. CDR3 sequence reads: CAWSVLWGVESYEQYF. The CDR3 DNA sequence: TGTGCCTGGAGTGTACTTTGGGGGGTGGAGTCCTACGAGCAGTACTTC.

The chain couples TRBV5-1 to TRBJ1-1; 7 bases fit TRBD1. Germline CDR1 SGHRS, CDR2 YFSETQ. This CDR3 has 14 amino acids. The junction had 7 bases not matched to a gene; V was cut back by 8 bases and J by 0 bases. This CDR3 reads CASRDSQMNTEAFF. CDR3 in DNA: TGCGCCAGTCGGGACAGCCAAATGAACACTGAAGCTTTCTTT.

The rearrangement uses TRBV19 and TRBJ2-3; 9 bases line up with TRBD1. This CDR3 has 14 amino acids. The trim removed 1 base at V and 8 bases at J, leaving 4 bases unmatched. Germline V gene lookup returns CDR1 LNHDA and CDR2 SQIVND (reference sequence). CDR3 residues: CASSIGQGVGTQYF. CDR3 bases: TGTGCCAGTAGTATAGGACAGGGGGTCGGTACGCAGTATTTT.

This chain links TRBV30 with TRBJ1-6, with unresolved D. The CDR3 loop spans 13 amino acids. Trimming cost V 3 bases and J 9 bases, with 12 bases left between them. Germline CDR1 GTSNPN, CDR2 SVGIG (reference sequence). CDR3 DNA: TGTGCCTGGAGGGGGTTGGGAGGTTCACCCCTCCACTTT. Its protein product is CAWRGLGGSPLHF.

The rearrangement links TRBV5-1 to TRBJ2-1, with 8 positions matching TRBD2. The CDR3 totals 15 residues. From germline, CDR1 is SGHRS and CDR2 YFSETQ. V shed 0 bases and J 8 bases; nucleotides not matched to a gene: 7. CDR3 coding DNA: TGCGCCAGCAGCTTGGCCGGACTAGCATCGGATGAGCAGTTCTTC. This gives the protein CASSLAGLASDEQFF.

This chain uses TRBV2 with TRBJ2-7; tentatively, D is TRBD2 (5 bases). Germline V gives CDR1 SNHLY, CDR2 FYNNEI. The CDR3 spans 13 residues. V was shortened by 7 bases and J by 0 bases, with 10 bases between the two germline ends. The CDR3 here is CASKPGLSYEQYF. DNA of the CDR3: TGTGCCAGCAAACCTGGACTCTCCTACGAGCAGTACTTC.

This clone is a singleton in its sample. V is TRBV5-1 and J is TRBJ1-1; D possibly corresponds to TRBD1 (6 bases). V shed 0 bases and J shed 3 bases, with 12 bases lying between them. Germline CDR1 SGHRS, CDR2 YFSETQ. This CDR3 comprises 15 residues. CDR3 sequence reads: CASSLVIGGDTEAFF. The CDR3 DNA reads as TGCGCCAGCAGCTTGGTGATAGGGGGGGACACTGAAGCTTTCTTT.

This chain joins TRBV28 and TRBJ2-7; D possibly corresponds to TRBD1 (5 bases). The CDR3 length is 12 residues. The V gene's germline CDR1 is MDHEN and CDR2 SYDVKM. The CDR3 loop is CATVGQRYEQYF. CDR3 coding DNA: TGTGCGACAGTGGGGCAGCGCTACGAGCAGTACTTC.

The chain has TRBV7-8 and TRBJ2-5; 8 bases are shared with TRBD2. This CDR3 is built from 16 residues. Germline CDR1 and CDR2: SGHVS and FQNEAQ. V gave up 3 bases and J gave up 5 bases; unmatched junction bases: 11. The CDR3 nucleotides are TGTGCCAGCAGCTTTACTCCGGGACTAGGACCGGAGACCCAGTACTTC. It codes for CASSFTPGLGPETQYF.

V is TRBV28 and J is TRBJ2-3; 11 bases are a match to TRBD2. Germline values: CDR1 MDHEN, CDR2 SYDVKM. This CDR3 is built from 17 residues. V dropped 4 bases and J dropped 8; count of bases not matched to a gene: 14. CDR3 amino acids: CASSYGSGRAGDITQYF. CDR3 bases: TGTGCCAGCAGTTATGGTAGCGGGAGGGCTGGCGATATTACGCAGTATTTT.

The genes are TRBV10-3 and TRBJ2-7, with 11 bases that match TRBD2. The CDR3 length is 16 residues. J was trimmed by 1 base and V by 5 bases; bases with no gene match: 7. Germline CDR1 ENHRY, CDR2 SYGVKD. CDR3 sequence (DNA): TGTGCCATCAGTAGTTCACTAGCGGGAGCTTCCTACGAGCAGTACTTC. Its translation: CAISSSLAGASYEQYF.

The chain recombines TRBV14 with TRBJ1-2; D is undetermined. V dropped 0 bases and J dropped 2 bases, with 4 bases sitting between them. The germline V gene encodes CDR1 SGHDN and CDR2 FVKESK. This CDR3 contains 13 residues. The CDR3 reads CASSQDLNYGYTF. CDR3 in DNA: TGTGCCAGCAGCCAAGATCTCAACTATGGCTACACCTTC. Filled out from reference TRBV14 and TRBJ1-2, the complete variable domain reads EAGVTQFPSHSVIEKGQTVTLRCDPISGHDNLYWYRRVMGKEIKFLLHFVKESKQDESGMPNNRFLAERTGGTYSTLKVQPAELEDSGVYFCASSQDLNYGYTFGSGTRLTVV.